This T cell receptor beta chain is from a study of T cell responses to AZD1222 COVID-19 vaccine. As concerns this clone: Antigen: not known.

Clones were sequenced by immunoSEQ multiplex PCR, and TCRdb holds only the in-frame ones, with some missing. The sample has 150,000 or so clones, over 90% seen once. Germline V gives CDR1 DFQATT, CDR2 SNEGSKA (reference sequence). V was trimmed by 6 bases and J by 3 bases, leaving 9 bases between them. The CDR3 length is 11 residues. Study-level points and caveats: Targets within unmutated variant regions were reportedly found for nearly half of spike-specific TCRs. Receipt of two AZD1222 doses was followed by a rise in Spike-specific TCR breadth and depth. Donors were largely white British and mainly female; clonal diversity was possibly underestimated. Spike regions recognized by vaccine-associated CD4 TCRs spanned the protein, led by 160-218 and 743-854.

The chain has TRBV20-1 and TRBJ2-7; weak D call: TRBD2 (5 bases). This specimen consisted of peripheral blood, obtained on day 0 of AZD1222 vaccination. This receptor was identified in an adult in good health. CDR3 residues: CSAPRDYEQYF. In DNA, the CDR3 is TGCAGTGCCCCTCGGGACTACGAGCAGTACTTC.